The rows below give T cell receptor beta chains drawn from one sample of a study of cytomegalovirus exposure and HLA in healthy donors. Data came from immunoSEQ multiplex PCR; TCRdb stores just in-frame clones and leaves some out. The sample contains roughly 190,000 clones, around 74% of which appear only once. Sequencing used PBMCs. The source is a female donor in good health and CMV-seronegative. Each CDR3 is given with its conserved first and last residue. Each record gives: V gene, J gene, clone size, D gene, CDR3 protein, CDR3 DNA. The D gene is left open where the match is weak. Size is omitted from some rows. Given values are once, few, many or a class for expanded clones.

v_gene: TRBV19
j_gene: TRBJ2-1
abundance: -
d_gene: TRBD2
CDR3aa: CASAPYRGGRGGEQFF
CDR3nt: TGTGCCAGTGCACCCTACAGGGGCGGGAGGGGCGGTGAGCAGTTCTTC

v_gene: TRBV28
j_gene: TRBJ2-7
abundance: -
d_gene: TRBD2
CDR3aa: CVSAGELGSYEQYF
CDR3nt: TGTGTTTCAGCGGGAGAGCTCGGATCCTACGAGCAGTACTTC

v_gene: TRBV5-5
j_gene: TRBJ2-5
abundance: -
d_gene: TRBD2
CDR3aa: CASSERLAGGRETQYF
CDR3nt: TGTGCCAGCAGCGAACGACTAGCGGGAGGAAGGGAGACCCAGTACTTC

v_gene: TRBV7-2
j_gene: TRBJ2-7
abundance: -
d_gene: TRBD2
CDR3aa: CASTGTIYEQYF
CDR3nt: TGTGCCAGCACCGGGACTATCTACGAGCAGTACTTC

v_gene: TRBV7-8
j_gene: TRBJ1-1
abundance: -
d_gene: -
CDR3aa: CASSFVGWNISEAFF
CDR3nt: TGTGCCAGCAGCTTTGTCGGGTGGAATATCTCTGAAGCTTTCTTT

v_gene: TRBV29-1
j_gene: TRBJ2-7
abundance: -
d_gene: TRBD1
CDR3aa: CSVEQGAGEQYF
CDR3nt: TGCAGCGTTGAACAGGGGGCGGGAGAGCAGTACTTC

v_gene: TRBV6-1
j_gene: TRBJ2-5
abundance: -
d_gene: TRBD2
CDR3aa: CASILTSGETQYF
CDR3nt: TGTGCCAGCATCTTGACTAGCGGGGAGACCCAGTACTTC

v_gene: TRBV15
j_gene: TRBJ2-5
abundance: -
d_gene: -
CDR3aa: CATSRSQGIQETQYF
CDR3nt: TGTGCCACCAGCAGATCCCAGGGAATTCAAGAGACCCAGTACTTC

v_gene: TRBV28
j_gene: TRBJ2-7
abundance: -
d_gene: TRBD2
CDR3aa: CASSLTSSDYEQYF
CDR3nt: TGTGCCAGCAGTCTGACTAGCTCCGACTACGAGCAGTACTTC

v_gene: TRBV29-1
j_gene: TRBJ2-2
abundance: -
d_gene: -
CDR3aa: CSVPGDTGELFF
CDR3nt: TGCAGCGTTCCAGGGGACACCGGGGAGCTGTTTTTT

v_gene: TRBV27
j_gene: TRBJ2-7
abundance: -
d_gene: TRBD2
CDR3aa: CASSLTRLAGDEQYF
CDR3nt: TGTGCCAGCAGTTTAACTAGACTAGCGGGAGATGAGCAGTACTTC

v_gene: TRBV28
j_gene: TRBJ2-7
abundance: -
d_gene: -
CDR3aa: CASSFDGKGAYEQYF
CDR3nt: TGTGCCAGCAGTTTCGACGGGAAGGGGGCCTACGAGCAGTACTTC

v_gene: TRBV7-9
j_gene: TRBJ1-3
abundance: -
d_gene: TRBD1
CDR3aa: CASRPQGGAGNTIYF
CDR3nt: TGTGCCAGCAGACCTCAGGGGGGTGCTGGAAACACCATATATTTT

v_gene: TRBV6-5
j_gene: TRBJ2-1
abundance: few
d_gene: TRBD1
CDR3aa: CASSSPRTGAGNEQFF
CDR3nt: TGTGCCAGCAGTTCGCCTAGGACAGGGGCGGGGAATGAGCAGTTCTTC

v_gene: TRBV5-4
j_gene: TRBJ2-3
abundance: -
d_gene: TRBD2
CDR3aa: CASSLAGAYTDTQYF
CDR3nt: TGTGCCAGCAGCTTAGCGGGGGCATACACAGATACGCAGTATTTT

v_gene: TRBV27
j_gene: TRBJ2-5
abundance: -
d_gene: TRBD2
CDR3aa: CASSLLGRGGSGGQETQYF
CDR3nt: TGTGCCAGCAGTTTATTGGGCAGGGGGGGTAGCGGGGGCCAAGAGACCCAGTACTTC

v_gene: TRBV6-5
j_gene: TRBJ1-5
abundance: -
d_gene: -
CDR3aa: CASSYSARNNQPQHF
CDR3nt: TGTGCCAGCAGTTACTCCGCCAGGAACAATCAGCCCCAGCATTTT

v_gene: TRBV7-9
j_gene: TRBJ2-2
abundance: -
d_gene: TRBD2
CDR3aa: CASRGIGRAMPANTGELFF
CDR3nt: TGTGCCAGCAGGGGGATAGGGAGGGCCATGCCAGCAAACACCGGGGAGCTGTTTTTT

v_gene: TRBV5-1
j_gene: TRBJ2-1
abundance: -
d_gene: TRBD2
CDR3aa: CASHNTMGGYNEQFF
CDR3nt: TGCGCCAGCCATAATACGATGGGGGGGTACAATGAGCAGTTCTTC

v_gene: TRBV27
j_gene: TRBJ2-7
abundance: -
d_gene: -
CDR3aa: CASSPPSYEQYF
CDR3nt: TGTGCCAGCAGTCCTCCCTCCTACGAGCAGTACTTC

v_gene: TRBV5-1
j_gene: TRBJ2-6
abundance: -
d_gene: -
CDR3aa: CASSLVSGGSGANVLTF
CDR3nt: TGCGCCAGCAGCTTAGTGTCCGGGGGCTCTGGGGCCAACGTCCTGACTTTC

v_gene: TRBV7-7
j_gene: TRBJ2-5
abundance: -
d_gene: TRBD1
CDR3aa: CASSYGQGRYGETQYF
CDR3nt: TGTGCTAGCAGCTATGGACAGGGTCGCTATGGAGAGACCCAGTACTTC

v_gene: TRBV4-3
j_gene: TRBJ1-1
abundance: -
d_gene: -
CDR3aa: CASSQDETAMNTEAFF
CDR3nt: TGCGCCAGCAGCCAAGACGAGACAGCCATGAACACTGAAGCTTTCTTT

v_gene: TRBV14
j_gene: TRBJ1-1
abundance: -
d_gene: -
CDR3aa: CASSQDGGGRAFF
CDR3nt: TGTGCCAGCAGCCAAGATGGCGGCGGTCGGGCTTTCTTT

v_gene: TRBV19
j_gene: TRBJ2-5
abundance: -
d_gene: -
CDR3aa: CASSHRGGGLKETQYF
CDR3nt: TGTGCCAGTAGTCACAGAGGGGGGGGCCTTAAAGAGACCCAGTACTTC

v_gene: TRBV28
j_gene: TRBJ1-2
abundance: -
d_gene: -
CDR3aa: CASSPGEAANYGYTF
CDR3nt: TGTGCCAGCAGTCCCGGAGAAGCAGCTAACTATGGCTACACCTTC

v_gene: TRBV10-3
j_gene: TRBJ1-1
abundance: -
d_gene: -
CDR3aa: CAISEYGAQNTEAFF
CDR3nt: TGTGCCATCAGTGAGTACGGAGCCCAGAACACTGAAGCTTTCTTT

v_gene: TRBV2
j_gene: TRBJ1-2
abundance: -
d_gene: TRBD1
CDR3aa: CASRVGQVANYGYTF
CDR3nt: TGTGCCAGCAGGGTGGGACAGGTAGCTAACTATGGCTACACCTTC

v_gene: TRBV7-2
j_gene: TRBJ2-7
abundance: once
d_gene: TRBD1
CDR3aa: CASSPTGDSYEQYF
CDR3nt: TGTGCCAGCAGCCCAACAGGGGATTCCTACGAGCAGTACTTC

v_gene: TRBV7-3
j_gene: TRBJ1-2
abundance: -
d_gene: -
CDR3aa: CASSPWPRGKNYGYTF
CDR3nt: TGTGCCAGCAGTCCCTGGCCCAGGGGCAAAAACTATGGCTACACCTTC

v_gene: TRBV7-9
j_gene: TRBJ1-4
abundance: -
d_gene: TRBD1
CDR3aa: CASSLVIATGGGEKLFF
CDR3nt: TGTGCCAGCAGCTTAGTAATAGCGACAGGGGGCGGTGAAAAACTGTTTTTT

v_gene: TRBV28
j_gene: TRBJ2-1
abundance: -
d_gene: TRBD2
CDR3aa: CASRLAGGRSEQFF
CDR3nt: TGTGCCAGCAGATTAGCGGGGGGGCGGAGTGAGCAGTTCTTC

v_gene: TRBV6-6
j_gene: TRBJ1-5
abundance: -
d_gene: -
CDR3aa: CASTLLPRLSNQPQHF
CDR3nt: TGTGCCAGCACCTTACTTCCCAGGCTAAGCAATCAGCCCCAGCATTTT

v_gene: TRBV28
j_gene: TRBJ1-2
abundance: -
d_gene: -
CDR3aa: CASSLIGTTNYGYTF
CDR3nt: TGTGCCAGCAGCCTAATCGGAACGACAAACTATGGCTACACCTTC

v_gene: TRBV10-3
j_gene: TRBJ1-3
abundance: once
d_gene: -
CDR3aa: CAISSRVGSGNTIYF
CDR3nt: TGTGCCATCAGTTCGAGGGTGGGCTCTGGAAACACCATATATTTT

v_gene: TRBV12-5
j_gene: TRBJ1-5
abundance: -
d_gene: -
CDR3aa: CASGSTPNQPQHF
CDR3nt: TGTGCTAGTGGGTCGACACCGAATCAGCCCCAGCATTTT

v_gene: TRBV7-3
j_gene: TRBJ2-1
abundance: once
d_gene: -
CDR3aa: CASSLGGTLNNEQFF
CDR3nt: TGTGCCAGCAGCTTAGGTGGGACACTAAACAATGAGCAGTTCTTC

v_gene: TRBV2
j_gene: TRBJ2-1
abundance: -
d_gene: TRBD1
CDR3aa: CASIGGPGQGYNEQFF
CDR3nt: TGTGCCAGCATTGGGGGGCCGGGACAGGGGTACAATGAGCAGTTCTTC

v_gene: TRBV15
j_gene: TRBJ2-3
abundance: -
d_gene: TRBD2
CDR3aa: CATSRDGSGRVTDTQYF
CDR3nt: TGTGCCACCAGCAGAGATGGAAGCGGGAGGGTCACAGATACGCAGTATTTT

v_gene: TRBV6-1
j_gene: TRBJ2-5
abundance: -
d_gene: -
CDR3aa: CASSEGQGWETQYF
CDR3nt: TGTGCCAGCAGTGAAGGGCAGGGCTGGGAGACCCAGTACTTC